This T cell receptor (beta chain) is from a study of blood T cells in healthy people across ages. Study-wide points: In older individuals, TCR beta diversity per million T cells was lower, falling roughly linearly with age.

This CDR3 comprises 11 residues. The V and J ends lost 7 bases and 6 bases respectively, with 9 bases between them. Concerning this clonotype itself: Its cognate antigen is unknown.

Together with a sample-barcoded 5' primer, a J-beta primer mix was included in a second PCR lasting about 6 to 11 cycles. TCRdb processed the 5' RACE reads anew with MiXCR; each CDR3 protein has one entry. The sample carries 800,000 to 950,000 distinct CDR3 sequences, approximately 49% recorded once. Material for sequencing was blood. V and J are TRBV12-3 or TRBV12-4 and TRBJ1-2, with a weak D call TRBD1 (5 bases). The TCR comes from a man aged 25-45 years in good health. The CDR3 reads CASNFRDGYTF. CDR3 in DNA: TGTGCCAGCAATTTCAGGGATGGCTACACCTTC.